These 18 T cell receptor beta chains were sequenced from one sample in a study of shared clonotypes between healthy human individuals. This table comes from immunoSEQ multiplex PCR, and its TCRdb copy is limited to in-frame clones, with some not included. The table lists more than 500,000 clones, approximately 95% of them singletons. Naive CD8 cells lacked CD45RO and underwent positive selection for CCR7, leaving out terminally differentiated effector memory CD45RA+ cells. The sample comprised naive CD8+ T cells sorted from blood. These receptors all stem from a woman aged 25 to 45 in good health.

V gene TRBV5-1 combines with J gene TRBJ2-7; D is possibly TRBD1 (6 bases). V dropped 0 bases and J dropped 8 bases, with 15 bases sitting between them. The germline gives CDR1 SGHRS, CDR2 YFSETQ. CDR3 size: 14 residues. The CDR3 nucleotides read TGCGCCAGCAGCTTGGACAGGGAACCCTCCAAGCAGTACTTC. Translated: CASSLDREPSKQYF.

The V and J genes are TRBV11-2 and TRBJ2-7, with 9 bases identical to TRBD2. Germline CDR1 SGHAT, CDR2 FQNNGV. This CDR3 is 16 amino acids long. The V and J ends lost 1 base and 5 bases, in that order; junction bases with no gene match: 9. This CDR3 reads CASSLGAGTSPNEQYF. The CDR3 region has the DNA TGTGCCAGCAGCTTAGGGGCCGGGACTAGCCCCAACGAGCAGTACTTC.

The rearrangement joins TRBV5-4 to TRBJ2-3, with D perhaps given as TRBD1 or TRBD2 (5 bases each). V lost 0 bases and J 5 bases, leaving 13 bases between the germline ends. This CDR3 comprises 15 residues. The germline V gene encodes CDR1 SGHNT and CDR2 YYREEE (reference sequence). This chain's CDR3 is CASSLAWGRKDTQYF. The DNA of the CDR3 is TGTGCCAGCAGCTTGGCCTGGGGGAGAAAAGATACGCAGTATTTT. Full variable domain (rest looked up from reference TRBV5-4 and TRBJ2-3): ETGVTQSPTHLIKTRGQQVTLRCSSQSGHNTVSWYQQALGQGPQFIFQYYREEENGRGNFPPRFSGLQFPNYSSELNVNALELDDSALYLCASSLAWGRKDTQYFGPGTRLTVL.

The V call is TRBV5-6, the J call TRBJ1-1; D remains unclear. Germline loops: CDR1 SGHDT, CDR2 YYEEEE. The length of the CDR3 is 13 residues. V shed 6 bases and J shed 1 base, with 10 bases lying between them. This CDR3 reads CASTREGNTEAFF. DNA for the CDR3: TGTGCCAGCACCCGGGAGGGGAACACTGAAGCTTTCTTT.

The chain couples TRBV5-8 to TRBJ2-2, with TRBD2 matching over 11 bases. With 4 bases clipped from V and 3 bases from J, the junction kept 17 bases outside the gene matches. The CDR3 runs to 20 residues. Per the germline V gene, CDR1 is SGHTS and CDR2 is YDEGEE. CDR3 loop: CASSPQIGLAGRVDTGELFF. Written as DNA, the CDR3 is TGTGCCAGCAGCCCCCAAATCGGACTAGCGGGTCGGGTGGACACCGGGGAGCTGTTTTTT.

The genes are TRBV27 and TRBJ2-2; 7 nucleotides agree with TRBD1. The J segment lost 4 bases and the V segment lost 6 bases, leaving 11 bases of the junction unmatched. The CDR3 has 16 residues. The V gene's germline CDR1 is MNHEY and CDR2 SMNVEV (reference sequence). Here the CDR3 reads CASSRDREGSTGELFF. Written as DNA, the CDR3 is TGTGCCAGCAGCCGCGACAGGGAAGGATCCACCGGGGAGCTGTTTTTT.

The rearrangement uses TRBV7-9 and TRBJ1-4, with a possible D match to TRBD1 (6 bases). The ends were cut back, 8 bases at V and 4 bases at J, with 11 bases in the middle. Germline V gives CDR1 SEHNR, CDR2 FQNEAQ (reference sequence). This CDR3 has 13 amino acids. The CDR3 DNA reads as TGTGCCAGCTTGGACAGCCTTAATGAAAAACTGTTTTTT. Amino acid sequence: CASLDSLNEKLFF.

The chain carries TRBV9 and TRBJ2-3, with TRBD2 matching over 9 bases. CDR3 size: 14 residues. From germline, CDR1 is SGDLS and CDR2 YYNGEE. Trimming took 3 bases from V and 4 from J; bases not matched to a gene: 3. The CDR3 protein is CASSEGTSPDTQYF. For the CDR3, the DNA is TGTGCCAGCAGCGAGGGGACTAGCCCAGATACGCAGTATTTT. The variable domain in full, completed from reference TRBV9 and TRBJ2-3, reads DSGVTQTPKHLITATGQRVTLRCSPRSGDLSVYWYQQSLDQGLQFLIQYYNGEERAKGNILERFSAQQFPDLHSELNLSSLELGDSALYFCASSEGTSPDTQYFGPGTRLTVL.

In its sample, this clone was seen a few times. This sequence joins TRBV27 and TRBJ1-2; D unclear. V lost 6 bases, J lost 2 bases, and 13 bases lay in between. The CDR3 is made up of 14 amino acids. Per germline, CDR1 MNHEY and CDR2 SMNVEV (reference sequence). The CDR3 nucleotides are TGTGCCAGCAGCCCTCCGGACGGAAACTATGGCTACACCTTC. Translation gives CASSPPDGNYGYTF.

This chain connects TRBV19 to TRBJ2-2; TRBD2 is a possible D gene (6 bases). Germline V gene data show CDR1 as LNHDA and CDR2 as SQIVND (reference sequence). Trimming removed 3 bases from V and 4 bases from J, with 12 bases in between. The CDR3 covers 15 residues. CDR3 in DNA: TGTGCCAGTAGTATTCTCGGGAGAGCCACCGGGGAGCTGTTTTTT. This sequence encodes CASSILGRATGELFF. The full variable domain, rest sourced from reference TRBV19 and TRBJ2-2, is DGGITQSPKYLFRKEGQNVTLSCEQNLNHDAMYWYRQDPGQGLRLIYYSQIVNDFQKGDIAEGYSVSREKKESFPLTVTSAQKNPTAFYLCASSILGRATGELFFGEGSRLTVL.

This chain connects TRBV14 to TRBJ1-1, with D possibly matching TRBD1 (5 bases). V was cut by 1 base and J by 3 bases, with 9 bases left in between. CDR3 size: 14 residues. Germline CDR1 SGHDN, CDR2 FVKESK. CDR3 nucleotides: TGTGCCAGCAGCCAAGTTGCAGGGCACACTGAAGCTTTCTTT. It yields the protein CASSQVAGHTEAFF. The complete variable domain, with remaining parts taken from reference TRBV14 and TRBJ1-1, reads EAGVTQFPSHSVIEKGQTVTLRCDPISGHDNLYWYRRVMGKEIKFLLHFVKESKQDESGMPNNRFLAERTGGTYSTLKVQPAELEDSGVYFCASSQVAGHTEAFFGQGTRLTVV.

The chain couples TRBV19 to TRBJ2-7; D might be TRBD1 (6 bases). CDR1 and CDR2 (germline): LNHDA, SQIVND (reference sequence). The CDR3 covers 13 residues. The V gene lost 7 bases and the J gene lost 3 bases, with 13 bases spanning the gap. CDR3 loop: CASKVGDNYEQYF. CDR3 bases: TGTGCCAGTAAGGTCGGGGACAACTACGAGCAGTACTTC.

The chain combines TRBV7-9 with TRBJ1-2; D may be TRBD1 (6 bases). The CDR3 consists of 13 residues. Trimming removed 6 bases from V and 6 bases from J, with 14 bases in between. Germline V gene data show CDR1 as SEHNR and CDR2 as FQNEAQ (reference sequence). DNA of the CDR3: TGTGCCAGCAGGCCCGGGACAATTGATGGCTACACCTTC. Encoded protein: CASRPGTIDGYTF.

The chain couples TRBV28 to TRBJ2-3; 7 nucleotides agree with TRBD2. Germline assignment: CDR1 MDHEN and CDR2 SYDVKM. V shed 5 bases, J shed 2 bases, and the junction held 7 bases outside the gene matches. The CDR3 has 15 amino acids. The CDR3 is CASSELAGDTDTQYF. CDR3 nucleotide sequence: TGTGCCAGCAGTGAACTGGCGGGGGACACAGATACGCAGTATTTT.

J is TRBJ2-2 and V is TRBV5-6; D unclear. CDR3 length: 14 residues. V was trimmed by 4 bases and J by 0 bases, leaving 7 bases between them. Germline-derived CDR1 and CDR2 are SGHDT and YYEEEE. CDR3 residues: CASSGSPNTGELFF. In DNA form, the CDR3 reads TGTGCCAGCAGCGGCAGTCCGAACACCGGGGAGCTGTTTTTT.

The rearrangement uses TRBV28 and TRBJ2-1; D possibly uses TRBD1 or TRBD2 (6 bases each). Trimming removed 6 bases at V and 8 bases at J, with 14 bases between. The CDR3 length is 13 residues. The V gene's germline CDR1 is MDHEN and CDR2 SYDVKM. CDR3 residues: CASSPPEGDEQFF. The CDR3, as DNA: TGTGCCAGCAGCCCTCCGGAGGGGGATGAGCAGTTCTTC.

This sequence joins TRBV7-8 and TRBJ2-1; D remains unclear. Germline V gene sequence: CDR1 SGHVS, CDR2 FQNEAQ. The V gene lost 5 bases and the J gene lost 0 bases, with 11 bases spanning the gap. The CDR3 consists of 15 residues. In DNA, the CDR3 is TGTGCCAGCAGCGCCTCCAGGAGCTCCTACAATGAGCAGTTCTTC. Amino acids: CASSASRSSYNEQFF.

The chain combines TRBV11-2 with TRBJ1-4; D is undetermined. This CDR3 has 11 amino acids. The germline V gene encodes CDR1 SGHAT and CDR2 FQNNGV. V was clipped by 6 bases and J by 10 bases, with 9 bases between them. Here the CDR3 reads CASSISGKLFF. CDR3 DNA: TGTGCCAGCAGTATTTCAGGAAAACTGTTTTTT.